The clone carrying this T cell receptor beta chain was picked up a small number of times. Trimming left V 0 bases short and J 6 bases short, with 17 bases between. Per germline, CDR1 KGHSH and CDR2 LQKENI. The CDR3 spans 16 residues. This sample was taken from a study of T cell repertoires in cytomegalovirus infection. About the study: Public signatures in TCR beta pointed to CMV infection and matching HLA type.

TCRdb re-analysed the reads in MiXCR, keeping a single row per CDR3 protein. The sample carries roughly 280,000 distinct CDR3 sequences, roughly 10% recorded once. The origin of this receptor is a human donor in good health (CMV status not recorded). Some clones in this sample may be carry-over from other donors' samples. The chain couples TRBV18 to TRBJ1-2, with a possible D match to TRBD1 (5 bases). Material for sequencing was PBMCs. CDR3 amino acids: CASSPPTGPEKNGYTF. The CDR3 nucleotides are TGTGCCAGCTCACCACCAACGGGGCCCGAGAAGAATGGCTACACCTTC.